Detailed here is one TCR beta chain. This clone occurred a few times. Its antigen is unknown. Base qualities were left out, and no much larger clone turns up one base away. From each donor, a single peripheral blood sample of approximately 0.11 L on average was drawn into heparinised tubes. Using a panel that included CD45RO, CCR7, CD25, CD127, CD95 and CD27, naive, central memory, regulatory and stem cell-like memory CD4+ T cells were sorted on a BD FACSAria II. Every sorted population had a purity above 95%. PBMCs were isolated immediately by Lymphoprep density gradient centrifugation and stained directly without culture. Samples were stained and sorted in pairs, with one healthy donor and one patient per experiment, so that batch effects were minimized. The entire isolated RNA was reverse transcribed using the High Capacity cDNA Reverse Transcription Kit, and thus expressed TCRB transcripts were sequenced. Deep immunoSEQ sequencing was applied to naive, central memory and regulatory T cell samples, giving an average of roughly 3.3 million total reads per sample. Sorted cells were lysed in RLT buffer and RNA was extracted with DNase-treated RNeasy Micro or Mini kits, depending on cell number. Each cell subset was processed separately to prevent cross-contamination, with patient and healthy donor samples processed together. TCRB sequences were amplified from cDNA with the immunoSEQ multiplex PCR, producing 87-bp fragments spanning the CDR3 region. Sequencing of the amplicons was performed on the Illumina HiSeq platform. As for the authors' bioinformatics: Synthetic template baselines were used to correct PCR bias computationally, reads within Hamming distance 2 were collapsed, and singletons that could not be merged were discarded. Reads were aligned to IMGT to assign V, D and J genes, CDR3 length, and insertions or deletions at six rearrangement sites. Within each subset, clonotype counts were normalized to sorted cell number, and only after that were true diversity and Gini coefficients computed with the tcR R package. The overlap coefficient, calculated on TCRB nucleotide sequences, was used to quantify repertoire sharing. Out-of-frame TCRB sequences from naive cells were analyzed as a proxy for the pre-selection repertoire. What TCRdb holds here is the immuneACCESS table cut down to in-frame rearrangements. Part of the clones is not present; checked against another copy, under half of the missing clones reflect an unresolved V gene, and the others are unexplained. V, J and clone size derive from that table, while D and trimming were established from the DNA sequence. The sample data list hundreds of thousands of clones, and over 10% of these were observed just once. The ten top clones hold about 0.045% of the sample.

These data belong to a study of beta chain features in type 1 diabetes (dated by TCRdb to 2016 to 2019). Describing the broader study: Mean age, gender distribution, total cell number and subset yield did not differ between patients and healthy donors. A total of 85 million to 110 million sorted cells were examined across all samples, and RNA yield correlated strongly with the number of cells per subset. The study compared the TCRB repertoires of sorted circulating CD4+ T cell subsets in recently diagnosed type 1 diabetes patients with those in matched healthy donors. Naive and central memory subsets were obtained from all 30 or so donors, but regulatory and stem cell-like memory subsets were isolated from only 8 patients and roughly eight healthy donors.

Inclusive of the bounding cysteine and phenylalanine, the CDR3 is 15 residues long. CDR3 DNA only is kept here, 45 bases in frame from base 1. According to the germline V gene, CDR1 reads SGHRS and CDR2 reads YFSETQ. V is pared back by 3 bases and J by 3 bases, with 14 bases lying between the germline termini. Study-level results and caveats: HLA sub-analyses involved small numbers of individuals, so any influence of HLA type on TCRB rearrangement remained unresolved. Because cDNA rather than genomic DNA was sequenced, highly expressing activated cells could have been over-represented, although no difference in activation and CD3 levels was found between groups. Naive, central memory and regulatory TCRB repertoires appeared to be more similar among patients than among healthy donors. Type 1 diabetes patients showed a moderate but significant shortening of TCRB CDR3 length in all four CD4+ subsets. Fewer insertions and more nucleotide deletions at VDJ recombination sites were observed in patients with type 1 diabetes, implying thymic rearrangement abnormalities. PCR might favor shorter templates, but patient and control samples were amplified and corrected together, so any skew would affect both groups equally.

The origin of this receptor is a woman between 18 and 29 years old in good health. Sample: naive CD4+ T cells from blood. The cell subset or site label on this specimen signifies: true naive CD4+ T cells. The rearrangement combines TRBV5-1 with TRBJ2-3; the D gene identity is not certain. CDR3 loop: CASSYGNRATDTQYF. DNA sequence: TGCGCCAGCAGCTATGGCAATCGGGCAACAGATACGCAGTATTTT. The full variable domain, completed from the reference TRBV5-1 and TRBJ2-3 proteins outside the CDR3, reads KAGVTQTPRYLIKTRGQQVTLSCSPISGHRSVSWYQQTPGQGLQFLFEYFSETQRNKGNFPGRFSGRQFSNSRSEMNVSTLELGDSALYLCASSYGNRATDTQYFGPGTRLTVL.